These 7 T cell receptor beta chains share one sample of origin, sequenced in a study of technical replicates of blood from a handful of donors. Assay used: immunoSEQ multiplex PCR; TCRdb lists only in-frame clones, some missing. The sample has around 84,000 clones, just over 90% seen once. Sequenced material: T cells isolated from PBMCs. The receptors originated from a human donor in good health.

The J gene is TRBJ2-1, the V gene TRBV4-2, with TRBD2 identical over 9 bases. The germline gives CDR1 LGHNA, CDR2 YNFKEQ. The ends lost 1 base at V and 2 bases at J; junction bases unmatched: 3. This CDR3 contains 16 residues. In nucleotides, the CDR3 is TGTGCCAGCAGCCAAGGGCTAGCGGGAACCTACAATGAGCAGTTCTTC. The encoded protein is CASSQGLAGTYNEQFF.

CDR3 sequence (DNA): TGTGCCAGCAGCTCCGGAGGGCCTGAAAACAATGAGCAGTTCTTC. Its translation is CASSSGGPENNEQFF. The V call is TRBV7-8, the J call TRBJ2-1; TRBD2 is a possible D gene (6 bases). V lost 4 bases, J lost 5 bases, and 15 bases lay in between. Germline CDR1 SGHVS, CDR2 FQNEAQ. This CDR3 is 15 amino acids long.

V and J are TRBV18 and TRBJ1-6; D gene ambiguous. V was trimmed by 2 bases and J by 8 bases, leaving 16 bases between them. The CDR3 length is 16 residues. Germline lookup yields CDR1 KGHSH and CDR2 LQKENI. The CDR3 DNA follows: TGTGCCAGCTCACCAAGGTCTGGCAACGGAGATTCACCCCTCCACTTT. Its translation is CASSPRSGNGDSPLHF.

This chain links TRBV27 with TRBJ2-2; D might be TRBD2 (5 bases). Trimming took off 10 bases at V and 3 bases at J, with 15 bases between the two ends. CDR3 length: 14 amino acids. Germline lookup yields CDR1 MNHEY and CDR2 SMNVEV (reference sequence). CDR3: CAIKGGSHTGELFF. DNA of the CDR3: TGTGCCATCAAAGGAGGCTCGCACACCGGGGAGCTGTTTTTT.

CDR3 region: CASSAGSFADTQYF. CDR3 in DNA: TGTGCCAGCAGTGCCGGGAGTTTCGCAGATACGCAGTATTTT. The chain carries TRBV6-1 and TRBJ2-3, with D perhaps matching TRBD2 (6 bases). V was trimmed by 4 bases and J by 4 bases, leaving 12 bases between them. Germline V gives CDR1 MNHNS, CDR2 SASEGT. The CDR3 extends over 14 amino acids.

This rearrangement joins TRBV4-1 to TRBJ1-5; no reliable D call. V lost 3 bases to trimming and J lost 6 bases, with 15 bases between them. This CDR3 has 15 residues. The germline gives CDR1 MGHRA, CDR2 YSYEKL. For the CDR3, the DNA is TGCGCCAGCAGCCAGCGACATTCCCAAGGTCAGCCCCAGCATTTT. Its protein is CASSQRHSQGQPQHF.

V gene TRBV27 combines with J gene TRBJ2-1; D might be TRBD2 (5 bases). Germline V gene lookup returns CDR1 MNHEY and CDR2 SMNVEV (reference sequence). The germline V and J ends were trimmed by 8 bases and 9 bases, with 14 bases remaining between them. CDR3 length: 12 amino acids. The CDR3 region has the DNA TGTGCCAGCGGAACTAGAAAATCTGAGCAGTTCTTC. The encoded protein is CASGTRKSEQFF.